The 2 T cell receptor beta chains presented below share a single source sample, sequenced in a study of cytomegalovirus exposure and HLA in healthy donors. The primer mix had 60 Vbeta and 13 Jbeta primers. Method: immunoSEQ multiplex PCR; TCRdb's copy keeps in-frame clones and lacks some. The sample holds over 150,000 clones; 70% to 80% are singletons and the top ten take about 2.7%. Material: PBMCs. All receptors come from a male donor in good health and CMV-seronegative.

V is TRBV7-9 and J is TRBJ1-2; D perhaps matches TRBD1 (6 bases). This CDR3 contains 15 residues. Germline V gene data show CDR1 as SEHNR and CDR2 as FQNEAQ (reference sequence). Trimming shortened V by 5 bases and J by 4 bases, and 17 bases separated the two germline ends. The CDR3 DNA is TGTGCCAGCAGCCCACAGGGTGGAGTGGGCTATGGCTACACCTTC. Protein sequence: CASSPQGGVGYGYTF.

About this clone: A junction end diverges from the germline sequence, so it may reflect a read error. The V gene is TRBV7-9, the J gene TRBJ2-7; a possible D gene is TRBD2 (6 bases). The CDR3 spans 12 residues. Germline V gives CDR1 SEHNR, CDR2 FQNEAQ (reference sequence). The DNA for the CDR3 is TGTTCCAGCAGCTCCGGGGGCTACGAGCAGTACTTC. Its protein is CSSSSGGYEQYF.